The rows below give T cell receptor beta chains drawn from one sample of a study of beta chain features in type 1 diabetes. Libraries were prepared by immunoSEQ multiplex PCR; TCRdb keeps only in-frame clonotypes and omits some of them. The sample gives roughly 24,000 clones, about two thirds of which show up once; roughly 4.3% is in the top ten. Sequencing was done on a sample of Tregs from blood. The origin of the receptors is a man between 18 and 29 years old with type 1 diabetes. Both conserved end residues are part of each CDR3. A D gene is named only where the DNA matches it firmly.

TRBJ1-3 TRBD1 TRBV7-9 TGTGCCAGCAGCTTCGTCCAGGCAGGGGGATTTTTCTCTGGAAACACCATATATTTT CASSFVQAGGFFSGNTIYF
TRBJ2-1 - TRBV6-5 TGTGCCAGCAGGCACCGGGGTAATCTCTACAATGAGCAGTTCTTC CASRHRGNLYNEQFF
TRBJ1-1 - TRBV6-5 TGTGCCAGCAGTTCCGCTGACAGCTTCCCTGAAGCTTTCTTT CASSSADSFPEAFF
TRBJ1-1 - TRBV19 TGTGCCAGTGGCACCAGGGGATGGAACACTGAAGCTTTCTTT CASGTRGWNTEAFF
TRBJ1-2 - TRBV6-1 TGTGCCAGCAGCCGGGGTCTTAACTATGGCTACACCTTC CASSRGLNYGYTF
TRBJ1-5 - TRBV19 TGTGCCAGTAGTCCCCATGGGCGGACTTTGGGAAATCAGCCCCAGCATTTT CASSPHGRTLGNQPQHF
TRBJ2-7 - TRBV10-3 TGTGCCACCCGGGGAGAAGCCAAATACGAGCAGTACTTC CATRGEAKYEQYF
TRBJ2-7 - TRBV11-2 TGTGCCAGCAGCTTAGATTTGGCAGGGGGGGAGCAGTACTTC CASSLDLAGGEQYF
TRBJ1-2 - TRBV7-9 TGTGCCAGCAGCCCAAGCGGAAGCGAGCGTAACTATGGCTACACCTTC CASSPSGSERNYGYTF
TRBJ2-5 TRBD1 TRBV28 TGTGCCAGCAGTGCGACAGGGGCGAGGGAGACCCAGTACTTC CASSATGARETQYF
TRBJ1-1 - TRBV7-9 TGTGCCAGCAGCTTAGTCAGGAACACTGAAGCTTTCTTT CASSLVRNTEAFF
TRBJ1-4 - TRBV27 TGTGCCAGCAGCCAAAAAACTCCGGGACTATTGTTTTTT CASSQKTPGLLFF
TRBJ1-1 - TRBV19 TGTGCCAGTATTCGACAGAATCGGGCAAACACTGAAGCTTTCTTT CASIRQNRANTEAFF
TRBJ2-1 - TRBV19 TGTGCCAGTAGTATAAAGGTGGGGAGCTCCTACAATGAGCAGTTCTTC CASSIKVGSSYNEQFF
TRBJ2-7 TRBD2 TRBV30 TGTGCCTGGAGCGCCGGACTAGCGCCAGGAACCTACGAGCAGTACTTC CAWSAGLAPGTYEQYF
TRBJ2-2 - TRBV10-3 TGTGCCATTCAGGGTACCGGGGAGCTGTTTTTT CAIQGTGELFF
TRBJ1-6 TRBD1 TRBV29-1 TGCAGCGTTGCGGACAGGGGGGATTCGGCCCTCCACTTT CSVADRGDSALHF